A selection of T cell receptor beta chains follows, all from one sample in a study of PD-1 blockade in mismatch repair-deficient tumors. Sequencing was performed with immunoSEQ multiplex PCR; in TCRdb, only in-frame clones are kept and a portion is missing. The table includes roughly 49,000 clones, 77% detected once. Specimen: PBMCs, collected before pembrolizumab treatment. Source of these receptors: an adult with mismatch repair-deficient cancer. CDR3s include the opening cysteine and the closing phenylalanine or tryptophan. Each record gives: D gene, clone size, J gene, V gene, CDR3 DNA, CDR3 protein. A D gene is named only where the DNA matches it firmly. Clone size is shown for a subset of rows, as once, few, many or a class of expanded clone.

D gene: TRBD2
clone size: -
J gene: TRBJ2-7
V gene: TRBV10-2
CDR3 DNA: TGCGCCAGCAAGCGGGGCTCAAACTACGAGCAGTACTTC
CDR3 protein: CASKRGSNYEQYF

D gene: -
clone size: once
J gene: TRBJ2-7
V gene: TRBV6-1
CDR3 DNA: TGTGCCAGCAGTCCAGGGCGGTCCTACGAGCAGTACTTC
CDR3 protein: CASSPGRSYEQYF

D gene: -
clone size: -
J gene: TRBJ2-5
V gene: TRBV9
CDR3 DNA: TGTGCCAGCAGCTCCGGGCCTCAAGAGACCCAGTACTTC
CDR3 protein: CASSSGPQETQYF

D gene: -
clone size: -
J gene: TRBJ1-6
V gene: TRBV7-6
CDR3 DNA: TGTGCCAGCAGCTTAAGCGGATCCGTCTTAAATTCACCCCTCCACTTT
CDR3 protein: CASSLSGSVLNSPLHF

D gene: -
clone size: -
J gene: TRBJ2-2
V gene: TRBV6-6
CDR3 DNA: TGTGCCAGCAGTGGGGAGGAGGGCATCACCGGGGAGCTGTTTTTT
CDR3 protein: CASSGEEGITGELFF

D gene: -
clone size: -
J gene: TRBJ2-5
V gene: TRBV28
CDR3 DNA: TGTGCCAGCGGGACCTGGGAACAGCAACTACAAGAGACCCAGTACTTC
CDR3 protein: CASGTWEQQLQETQYF

D gene: TRBD1
clone size: -
J gene: TRBJ2-7
V gene: TRBV5-1
CDR3 DNA: TGCGCCAGCAGCTTGCGTCAACAGGGGTTCAACGAGCAGTACTTC
CDR3 protein: CASSLRQQGFNEQYF

D gene: -
clone size: -
J gene: TRBJ2-2
V gene: TRBV9
CDR3 DNA: TGTGCCAGCAGCGCAGGGACGAACACCGGGGAGCTGTTTTTT
CDR3 protein: CASSAGTNTGELFF

D gene: TRBD2
clone size: once
J gene: TRBJ2-7
V gene: TRBV19
CDR3 DNA: TGTGCCAGTAGTATTTCCCGAGCGGGAGTAGGTCGCGCCTACGAGCAGTACTTC
CDR3 protein: CASSISRAGVGRAYEQYF

D gene: -
clone size: -
J gene: TRBJ2-7
V gene: TRBV7-8
CDR3 DNA: TGTGCCAGCAGCACATTAAGTAGCGGAGACTACGAGCAGTACTTC
CDR3 protein: CASSTLSSGDYEQYF

D gene: TRBD2
clone size: -
J gene: TRBJ2-7
V gene: TRBV4-1
CDR3 DNA: TGCGCCAGCAGCCAAGTCGCGGGAGGGCCTCCCCACGAGCAGTACTTC
CDR3 protein: CASSQVAGGPPHEQYF

D gene: TRBD1
clone size: -
J gene: TRBJ2-7
V gene: TRBV7-9
CDR3 DNA: TGTGCCAGCAGCCCGACGTCCGGGACAGCCTCCTACGAGCAGTACTTC
CDR3 protein: CASSPTSGTASYEQYF

D gene: -
clone size: -
J gene: TRBJ2-1
V gene: TRBV29-1
CDR3 DNA: TGCAGCGTTGCAATGTCAGGGGACCCCTACAATGAGCAGTTCTTC
CDR3 protein: CSVAMSGDPYNEQFF

D gene: -
clone size: -
J gene: TRBJ1-1
V gene: TRBV19
CDR3 DNA: TGTGCCAGTAGTACAACTTCCTCCCGACAGCGAATGAACACTGAAGCTTTCTTT
CDR3 protein: CASSTTSSRQRMNTEAFF

D gene: -
clone size: -
J gene: TRBJ1-2
V gene: TRBV2
CDR3 DNA: TGTGCCAGCAGTGAAGTTCCCCTACCCTATGGCTACACCTTC
CDR3 protein: CASSEVPLPYGYTF

D gene: -
clone size: -
J gene: TRBJ1-1
V gene: TRBV9
CDR3 DNA: TGTGCCAGCAGCGTAGCGCTGAACACTGAAGCTTTCTTT
CDR3 protein: CASSVALNTEAFF

D gene: TRBD1
clone size: -
J gene: TRBJ2-2
V gene: TRBV7-7
CDR3 DNA: TGTGCTAGCAGCTTAGCATCCGACAGGGGGCGACTGTTTTTT
CDR3 protein: CASSLASDRGRLFF

D gene: TRBD1
clone size: -
J gene: TRBJ2-7
V gene: TRBV7-2
CDR3 DNA: TGTGCCAGCAGCACCCGGACAGGGGGTACCTACGAGCAGTACTTC
CDR3 protein: CASSTRTGGTYEQYF

D gene: -
clone size: few
J gene: TRBJ2-7
V gene: TRBV18
CDR3 DNA: TGTGCCAGCTCACCACAGGCAGGGACATCCTACGAGCAGTACTTC
CDR3 protein: CASSPQAGTSYEQYF

D gene: TRBD1
clone size: -
J gene: TRBJ2-1
V gene: TRBV18
CDR3 DNA: TGTGCCAGCTCACCAATCGACAGGGGTATGCGGAGCTCCTACAATGAGCAGTTCTTC
CDR3 protein: CASSPIDRGMRSSYNEQFF

D gene: TRBD1
clone size: -
J gene: TRBJ2-3
V gene: TRBV29-1
CDR3 DNA: TGCAGCGTTTCCGTTCAGGGGGTGGGAGATACGCAGTATTTT
CDR3 protein: CSVSVQGVGDTQYF

D gene: TRBD1
clone size: -
J gene: TRBJ1-1
V gene: TRBV6-5
CDR3 DNA: TGTGCCAGCAGTTTCAAGGCCGGGACAGCGAACACTGAAGCTTTCTTT
CDR3 protein: CASSFKAGTANTEAFF

D gene: -
clone size: few
J gene: TRBJ2-7
V gene: TRBV5-1
CDR3 DNA: TGCGCCAGCACGAACACAGGGTTCCACGAGCAGTACTTC
CDR3 protein: CASTNTGFHEQYF

D gene: TRBD1
clone size: once
J gene: TRBJ1-5
V gene: TRBV6-1
CDR3 DNA: TGTGCCAGCAGCGGACAGGGGGGGCAGCCCCAGCATTTT
CDR3 protein: CASSGQGGQPQHF

D gene: -
clone size: -
J gene: TRBJ2-3
V gene: TRBV7-2
CDR3 DNA: TGTGCCAGCAGCTTAGTGATAGCGAACACAGATACGCAGTATTTT
CDR3 protein: CASSLVIANTDTQYF

D gene: -
clone size: few
J gene: TRBJ1-1
V gene: TRBV10-1
CDR3 DNA: TGCGCCAGCAGCTTGGACCGGAACACTGAAGCTTTCTTT
CDR3 protein: CASSLDRNTEAFF

D gene: -
clone size: -
J gene: TRBJ2-7
V gene: TRBV29-1
CDR3 DNA: TGCAGCGTTGGGGGGGTCGAGCAGTACTTC
CDR3 protein: CSVGGVEQYF

D gene: -
clone size: -
J gene: TRBJ1-2
V gene: TRBV9
CDR3 DNA: TGTGCCAGCAGCGTAGGGAACTATGGCTACACCTTC
CDR3 protein: CASSVGNYGYTF

D gene: -
clone size: -
J gene: TRBJ2-5
V gene: TRBV5-6
CDR3 DNA: TGTGCCAGCAGCCCCTGGGGGGGGGCACCAGAGACCCAGTACTTC
CDR3 protein: CASSPWGGAPETQYF

D gene: TRBD1
clone size: -
J gene: TRBJ1-3
V gene: TRBV14
CDR3 DNA: TGTGCCAGCAGCCAACGGGACAGGGGATACTCTGGAAACACCATATATTTT
CDR3 protein: CASSQRDRGYSGNTIYF

D gene: -
clone size: -
J gene: TRBJ2-2
V gene: TRBV27
CDR3 DNA: TGTGCCAGCAGCACTACAGGGCTCACCGGGGAGCTGTTTTTT
CDR3 protein: CASSTTGLTGELFF

D gene: TRBD2
clone size: -
J gene: TRBJ2-1
V gene: TRBV7-3
CDR3 DNA: TGTGCCAGCAGCTTAAACCTAGCGGGAGGAAATGAGCAGTTCTTC
CDR3 protein: CASSLNLAGGNEQFF

D gene: TRBD2
clone size: -
J gene: TRBJ2-1
V gene: TRBV30
CDR3 DNA: TGTGCCGCACAACTAGCGGGCTCCTACAATGAGCAGTTCTTC
CDR3 protein: CAAQLAGSYNEQFF

D gene: TRBD1
clone size: -
J gene: TRBJ1-1
V gene: TRBV6-5
CDR3 DNA: TGTGCCAGCAGAAGGACAGGGAACACTGAAGCTTTCTTT
CDR3 protein: CASRRTGNTEAFF

D gene: -
clone size: once
J gene: TRBJ2-7
V gene: TRBV10-3
CDR3 DNA: TGTGCCATCAGCGACTCGATCTCCTACGAGCAGTACTTC
CDR3 protein: CAISDSISYEQYF

D gene: TRBD1
clone size: -
J gene: TRBJ2-7
V gene: TRBV27
CDR3 DNA: TGTGCCAGCAGTCCATGGGACAGGGCCCACGAGCAGTACTTC
CDR3 protein: CASSPWDRAHEQYF

D gene: TRBD1
clone size: few
J gene: TRBJ2-7
V gene: TRBV7-2
CDR3 DNA: TGTGCCAGCAGCAGACAGGGGGAAGCCTACGAGCAGTACTTC
CDR3 protein: CASSRQGEAYEQYF

D gene: TRBD1
clone size: -
J gene: TRBJ1-1
V gene: TRBV7-6
CDR3 DNA: TGTGCCAGCAGCGCGACAGGGATGAACACTGAAGCTTTCTTT
CDR3 protein: CASSATGMNTEAFF

D gene: TRBD2
clone size: -
J gene: TRBJ2-2
V gene: TRBV5-1
CDR3 DNA: TGCGCCAGCAGCTGGACTAGCGGGATGGTTTGGACCGGGGAGCTGTTTTTT
CDR3 protein: CASSWTSGMVWTGELFF